This TCR beta chain was recorded in a study of cytomegalovirus exposure and HLA in healthy donors. Study background: As released early, the data held about 85 million unique TCRs from HLA-typed donors.

The V segment lost 5 bases and the J segment 0 bases; nucleotides outside the gene matches: 16. Germline V CDR1 and CDR2: LNHDA, SQIVND (reference sequence). The CDR3 has 20 residues. About this clone itself: Its antigen remains unknown.

The PCR used 60 Vbeta and 13 Jbeta primers. Clones were sequenced by immunoSEQ multiplex PCR, and TCRdb holds only the in-frame ones, with some missing. The table has about 180,000 clones, 80% seen once. The study, taken as a whole, reports: Common viral pathogens were later found to be apparently linked to several of the most significant clusters. The availability of immune exposure information extended only to CMV serostatus.

This chain links TRBV19 with TRBJ2-5; 12 nucleotides match TRBD2. The clonotype comes from a woman aged 30 to 39 in good health and CMV-seronegative. The sequencing sample was made of PBMCs. The CDR3 protein is CASSYNLASGGAGYQETQYF. The CDR3 coding sequence is TGTGCCAGTAGTTATAACCTGGCTAGCGGGGGGGCTGGGTACCAAGAGACCCAGTACTTC.